The TCR beta chain under discussion was sequenced for a study of T cell responses to AZD1222 COVID-19 vaccine. CDR3 length: 16 residues. The ends lost 2 bases at V and 4 bases at J; junction bases unmatched: 11. From germline, CDR1 is KGHSH and CDR2 LQKENI. Study observations and caveats: Compared with day 0, the breadth and depth of the Spike-specific TCR repertoire rose significantly after two doses of AZD1222. The study sampled repertoires only after the peak T cell response. Baseline seropositivity characterized only a handful of AZD1222 recipients.

In regard to this clone: Its antigen remains unknown.

Sequenced by immunoSEQ multiplex PCR; TCRdb stores in-frame clones only, minus some. The sample has around 160,000 clones, about 90% seen once. V gene TRBV18 combines with J gene TRBJ2-7, with 7 bases that match TRBD1. Sequenced here: peripheral blood, sampled on day 0 of AZD1222 vaccination. This TCR was recovered from an adult in good health. In DNA form, the CDR3 reads TGTGCCAGCTCACCATCGAGGGGGCGCGAAATATACGAGCAGTACTTC. Protein: CASSPSRGREIYEQYF.